Below are 15 T cell receptor beta chains sequenced from a single sample in a study of metastatic and nonmetastatic thyroid tumors. TCRdb recomputed clones from the PCR reads via MiXCR. The repertoire holds 35,000 to 45,000 clones, with less than 25% as singletons. Patients underwent thyroid surgery, and none had received any treatment before it. Sequenced: blood. These receptors were obtained from a female donor with papillary thyroid cancer or a benign thyroid nodule (not recorded which). Some clones in this sample may be carry-over from other donors' samples.

This clone was seen ten or more times. This chain joins TRBV20-1 and TRBJ1-5; TRBD1 matches 7 bases. The CDR3 is 13 amino acids. Trimming removed 4 bases from V and 7 bases from J; junction bases left unmatched: 7. CDR1 and CDR2 (germline): DFQATT, SNEGSKA (reference sequence). The CDR3 is CSATGTVGQPQHF. The CDR3 nucleotides read TGCAGTGCTACCGGGACAGTTGGGCAGCCCCAGCATTTT.

The rearrangement joins TRBV27 to TRBJ2-7; TRBD1 might be the D (6 bases). The CDR3 is 18 amino acids. Between the trimmed V and J ends, which lost 3 bases and 6 bases, there was a span of 27 bases. Germline lookup yields CDR1 MNHEY and CDR2 SMNVEV (reference sequence). In DNA, the CDR3 is TGTGCCAGCAGTTTCTCATTGACAGGTCCCCGAACCCCGTCCGAGCAGTACTTC. Residues: CASSFSLTGPRTPSEQYF.

With respect to this clone: This could be a read error, since a much larger clone is one nucleotide away. Other DNA sequences in this sample translate to the same CDR3. CDR3 sequence reads: CASSSTGANGETQYF. The DNA of the CDR3 is TGTGCCAGCAGCTCTACAGGGGCAAACGGGGAGACCCAGTACTTC. The chain has TRBV7-3 and TRBJ2-5; 7 bases line up with TRBD1. This CDR3 region has 15 residues. Per germline, CDR1 SGHTA and CDR2 FQGTGA. Trimming removed 4 bases from V and 5 bases from J; junction bases left unmatched: 10.

The V call is TRBV11-2, the J call TRBJ2-2; TRBD2 aligns across 8 bases. The CDR3 loop spans 16 amino acids. Germline V CDR1 and CDR2: SGHAT, FQNNGV. Trimming cost V 4 bases and J 5 bases; bases outside gene matches: 9. In DNA, the CDR3 is TGTGCCAGCAGCTGGGGGGGTACTAGCGGTACCGGGGAGCTGTTTTTT. Its translation: CASSWGGTSGTGELFF.

This rearrangement joins TRBV11-2 to TRBJ2-3, with D perhaps TRBD2 (6 bases). Trimming removed 5 bases from V and 6 bases from J, with 24 bases in between. The CDR3 spans 17 residues. Germline V gene sequence: CDR1 SGHAT, CDR2 FQNNGV. CDR3 sequence: CASSRHSGRPLADTQYF. The CDR3 DNA sequence: TGTGCCAGCAGCCGCCACAGTGGGAGGCCCTTGGCGGATACGCAGTATTTT.

V usage is TRBV4-1 and J usage is TRBJ2-2; 11 bases fit TRBD1. V lost 3 bases and J lost 5; bases outside the gene matches: 5. This CDR3 region has 16 residues. The germline V gene has CDR1 MGHRA and CDR2 YSYEKL. The CDR3 protein is CASSHTRDRGTGELFF. CDR3 coding DNA: TGCGCCAGCAGCCACACCCGGGACAGGGGGACCGGGGAGCTGTTTTTT.

This clone was seen repeatedly, ten times or more. The CDR3 nucleotides read TGCAGTGCTAGGGGAGCAGGGGGTAAAACTGAAGCTTTCTTT. Translating it yields CSARGAGGKTEAFF. This chain joins TRBV20-1 and TRBJ1-1; 7 bases are shared with TRBD1. Germline loops: CDR1 DFQATT, CDR2 SNEGSKA (reference sequence). With 3 bases clipped from V and 5 bases from J, the junction kept 9 bases outside the gene matches. This CDR3 region has 14 residues.

This clone was found many times. The J gene is TRBJ2-2, the V gene TRBV11-1, with D possibly being TRBD1 (5 bases). Per the germline V gene, CDR1 is SGHAT and CDR2 is FQDESV (reference sequence). Trimming removed 1 base at V and 0 bases at J, with 9 bases between. The CDR3 length is 16 residues. CDR3 sequence reads: CASSLGPGTNTGELFF. For the CDR3, the DNA is TGTGCCAGCAGCTTAGGCCCAGGGACGAACACCGGGGAGCTGTTTTTT.

At least ten counts were recorded for this clone. This rearrangement joins TRBV28 to TRBJ2-5; possible D gene TRBD1, 5 bases. The CDR3 has 14 residues. In germline, CDR1 is MDHEN, CDR2 SYDVKM. Trimming took 8 bases from V and 2 from J, leaving 15 bases between them. CDR3 sequence: CASHLQGRQETQYF. For the CDR3, the DNA is TGTGCCAGCCACCTCCAGGGAAGGCAAGAGACCCAGTACTTC.

This clone was seen ten or more times. This chain links TRBV18 with TRBJ2-1; no reliable D call. The CDR3 sequence is 15 residues long. CDR1 KGHSH and CDR2 LQKENI come from the germline V gene. V lost 3 bases, J lost 0 bases, and 9 bases lay in between. CDR3 DNA sequence: TGTGCCAGCTCACCTACTGGGTCCTCCTACAATGAGCAGTTCTTC. As protein: CASSPTGSSYNEQFF.

This clone appeared many times. The identical CDR3 is also encoded by other nucleotide sequences in the sample. J is TRBJ2-3 and V is TRBV2, with 7 positions matching TRBD2. The CDR3 is 14 residues long. Germline-derived CDR1 and CDR2 are SNHLY and FYNNEI. With 10 bases clipped from V and 0 bases from J, the junction kept 7 bases outside the gene matches. CDR3 amino acids: CAMLAGASTDTQYF. Here the CDR3 DNA reads TGTGCCATGTTAGCGGGCGCTAGCACAGATACGCAGTATTTT.

The chain is built from TRBV10-2 and TRBJ2-3; D is unresolved. The CDR3 runs 14 residues. The V and J ends lost 7 bases and 1 base respectively, with 12 bases between them. Per germline, CDR1 WSHSY and CDR2 SAAADI. This CDR3 reads CASKRTWGTDTQYF. CDR3 nucleotides: TGCGCCAGCAAACGAACATGGGGCACAGATACGCAGTATTTT.

The chain combines TRBV6-2 or TRBV6-3 with TRBJ1-3; no definite D call. The CDR3 is 20 amino acids. V lost 0 bases and J lost 2, with 23 bases in between. Per germline, CDR1 MNHEY and CDR2 SVGEGT. The CDR3 region has the DNA TGTGCCAGCAGTTACTCGAGAGAGCTCTCTGACATCCACCCTGGAAACACCATATATTTT. It specifies CASSYSRELSDIHPGNTIYF.

This clone was counted many times. A much larger clone sits a single nucleotide away, making a read error possible. Additional DNA sequences in this sample encode the identical CDR3. The V gene is TRBV11-2, the J gene TRBJ1-4; D gene uncertain. Deletions cut 2 bases from V and 5 bases from J, with 12 bases between. The V gene's germline CDR1 is SGHAT and CDR2 FQNNGV. The length of the CDR3 is 15 residues. CDR3 bases: TGTGCCAGCAGCTTAACGATTGGCGGCAATGAAAAACTGTTTTTT. The encoded protein is CASSLTIGGNEKLFF.

The rearrangement links TRBV11-2 to TRBJ2-7, with D possibly matching TRBD1 (5 bases). CDR3 size: 17 residues. V lost 0 bases and J lost 0, with 15 bases in between. Germline CDR1 reads SGHAT; CDR2 reads FQNNGV. The CDR3 bases are TGTGCCAGCAGCTTAGAACGTGGCGTAGACAGCTCCTACGAGCAGTACTTC. Translation gives CASSLERGVDSSYEQYF.